These T cell receptor beta chains were read from a single sample in a study of regulatory T cells in long-lasting Graves disease. TCRdb re-derived calls from the multiplex PCR reads in MiXCR, one entry per CDR3 protein. This table holds approximately 560,000 distinct CDR3 sequences, 15% to 20% found once. This sample was shared with a second study, whose subject was T cells in Graves' hyperthyroidism and ophthalmopathy.

The sequencing used peripheral blood mononuclear cells (PBMCs), collected at new diagnosis, from a patient treated with antithyroid drugs. These receptors originate from a man between 18 and 35 years old with Graves disease. Both conserved end residues are part of each CDR3. The order of the fields is V gene, J gene, D gene, clone size, CDR3 DNA, CDR3 protein. A D gene is named only where the DNA matches it firmly. The size of a clone is reported for some rows only, either as once, few or many, or as a class for expanded clones.

v_call: TRBV29-1; j_call: TRBJ2-7; d_call: TRBD2; clone_size: few; cdr3_nt: TGCAGCGTTTACCTAGCGGGAACCGGGATATGGCAGTACTTC; cdr3_aa: CSVYLAGTGIWQYF
v_call: TRBV20-1; j_call: TRBJ1-5; d_call: TRBD1; clone_size: -; cdr3_nt: TGCAGTGCCCACGGGACAGGCAATCAGCCCCAGCATTTT; cdr3_aa: CSAHGTGNQPQHF
v_call: TRBV2; j_call: TRBJ1-5; d_call: TRBD1; clone_size: many; cdr3_nt: TGTGCCAGCAGCCTAGGGACAGACACTGGCAATCAGCCCCAGCATTTT; cdr3_aa: CASSLGTDTGNQPQHF
v_call: TRBV19; j_call: TRBJ1-1; d_call: -; clone_size: -; cdr3_nt: TGTGCCAGTAATACCAGGGTTGGAGGCACTGAAGCTTTCTTT; cdr3_aa: CASNTRVGGTEAFF
v_call: TRBV2; j_call: TRBJ1-5; d_call: -; clone_size: many; cdr3_nt: TGTGCCAGCAGCCTCACACTCTATCAGCCCCAGCATTTT; cdr3_aa: CASSLTLYQPQHF
v_call: TRBV3-1; j_call: TRBJ2-5; d_call: TRBD2; clone_size: -; cdr3_nt: TGTGCCAGCAGCCAGGTAGCGGGAGCTTGGGAGACCCAGTACTTC; cdr3_aa: CASSQVAGAWETQYF
v_call: TRBV6-2/TRBV6-3; j_call: TRBJ1-4; d_call: -; clone_size: few; cdr3_nt: TGTGCCAGCAGTAGATCCGGGGGTGAAAAACTGTTTTTT; cdr3_aa: CASSRSGGEKLFF
v_call: TRBV10-1; j_call: TRBJ2-1; d_call: -; clone_size: few; cdr3_nt: TGCGCCAGCAGTAATGGCGGGTCATGGAATGAGCAGTTCTTC; cdr3_aa: CASSNGGSWNEQFF
v_call: TRBV9; j_call: TRBJ1-2; d_call: -; clone_size: -; cdr3_nt: TGTGCCAGCAGCCCAACGACGGAGCGGGGAGGCTACACCTTC; cdr3_aa: CASSPTTERGGYTF
v_call: TRBV6-1; j_call: TRBJ2-7; d_call: -; clone_size: many; cdr3_nt: TGTGCCAGCAGGGGCAGGGGTTATTCGGCCGAGCAGTACTTC; cdr3_aa: CASRGRGYSAEQYF
v_call: TRBV29-1; j_call: TRBJ1-1; d_call: TRBD1; clone_size: many; cdr3_nt: TGCAGCGTTTTGGACAGGTATGGTCGCACTGAAGCTTTCTTT; cdr3_aa: CSVLDRYGRTEAFF
v_call: TRBV7-3; j_call: TRBJ2-1; d_call: -; clone_size: few; cdr3_nt: TGTGCCAGCAGCTTAAAGGGTGGTGTTGAGCAGTTCTTC; cdr3_aa: CASSLKGGVEQFF
v_call: TRBV6-4; j_call: TRBJ1-5; d_call: TRBD1; clone_size: -; cdr3_nt: TGTGCCAGCAGCAGACAGGGTCAGGCCATCGAGCCCCAGCATTTT; cdr3_aa: CASSRQGQAIEPQHF
v_call: TRBV6-1; j_call: TRBJ2-7; d_call: -; clone_size: few; cdr3_nt: TGTGCCAGCAGTGCCCGATCGGACCGGGGGTCCTACGAGCAGTACTTC; cdr3_aa: CASSARSDRGSYEQYF
v_call: TRBV6-1; j_call: TRBJ1-2; d_call: -; clone_size: many; cdr3_nt: TGTGCCAGCAGGGGGACGGCCTCTAACTATGGCTACACCTTC; cdr3_aa: CASRGTASNYGYTF
v_call: TRBV7-9; j_call: TRBJ2-3; d_call: -; clone_size: -; cdr3_nt: TGTGCCAGCAGCTTAGGGGTAGCGGTGACAGATACGCAGTATTTT; cdr3_aa: CASSLGVAVTDTQYF
v_call: TRBV29-1; j_call: TRBJ1-2; d_call: -; clone_size: few; cdr3_nt: TGCAGCGTTGAAGTTTCTTCGGGGGGGGAAAACTATGGCTACACCTTC; cdr3_aa: CSVEVSSGGENYGYTF
v_call: TRBV29-1; j_call: TRBJ1-1; d_call: -; clone_size: -; cdr3_nt: TGCAGCGTTAGCCCTGGGTGGGGCATGAGCACTGAAGCTTTCTTT; cdr3_aa: CSVSPGWGMSTEAFF
v_call: TRBV3-1; j_call: TRBJ1-2; d_call: -; clone_size: -; cdr3_nt: TGTGCCAGCAGCCAAGCCCTGGGGGGTGGCTACACCTTC; cdr3_aa: CASSQALGGGYTF
v_call: TRBV27; j_call: TRBJ1-2; d_call: -; clone_size: many; cdr3_nt: TGTGCCAGCAGTTTATTTGGGGATTCTTCCTATGGCTACACCTTC; cdr3_aa: CASSLFGDSSYGYTF
v_call: TRBV6-1; j_call: TRBJ1-5; d_call: -; clone_size: many; cdr3_nt: TGTGCCAGCAGTGAGCAAGGGACGGTCGGGCATTTT; cdr3_aa: CASSEQGTVGHF
v_call: TRBV5-6; j_call: TRBJ2-5; d_call: TRBD2; clone_size: few; cdr3_nt: TGTGCCAGCAGCGTTAGCGGGAGTTCTATGGAGACCCAGTACTTC; cdr3_aa: CASSVSGSSMETQYF
v_call: TRBV6-1; j_call: TRBJ1-5; d_call: TRBD1; clone_size: -; cdr3_nt: TGTGCCAGTAACCTTGGACAGGGCAATCAGCCCCAGCATTTT; cdr3_aa: CASNLGQGNQPQHF